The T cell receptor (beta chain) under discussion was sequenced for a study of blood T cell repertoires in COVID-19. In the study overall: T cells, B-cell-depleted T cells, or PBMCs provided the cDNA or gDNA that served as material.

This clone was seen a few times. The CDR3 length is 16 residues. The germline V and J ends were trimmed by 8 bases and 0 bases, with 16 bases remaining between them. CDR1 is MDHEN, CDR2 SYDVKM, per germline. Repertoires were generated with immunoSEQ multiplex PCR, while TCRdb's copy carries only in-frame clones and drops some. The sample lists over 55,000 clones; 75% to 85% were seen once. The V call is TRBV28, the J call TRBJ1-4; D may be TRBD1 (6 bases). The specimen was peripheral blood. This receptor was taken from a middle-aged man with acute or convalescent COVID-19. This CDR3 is CASGEGGEATNEKLFF. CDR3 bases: TGTGCCAGCGGCGAGGGGGGGGAGGCAACTAATGAAAAACTGTTTTTT.